This T cell receptor beta chain was identified in a study of blood T cell repertoires in COVID-19. The overall study: Nucleic acid was either cDNA or gDNA, and it came from T cells, B-cell-depleted T cells, or PBMCs.

Germline V gene lookup returns CDR1 LNHDA and CDR2 SQIVND (reference sequence). V lost 9 bases and J lost 4, with 12 bases in between. The CDR3 loop spans 12 amino acids. Using immunoSEQ multiplex PCR, the repertoire was profiled, and TCRdb retains in-frame clones only, with some absent. The sample consists of 120,000 or so clones, 70% to 80% of them appearing once. The specimen was peripheral blood. The chain carries TRBV19 and TRBJ1-1; no definite D call. This clonotype was obtained from a human donor in a cohort sampled during active COVID-19. The CDR3: CASRTSGTEAFF. The DNA for the CDR3 is TGTGCCAGCCGAACGTCCGGCACTGAAGCTTTCTTT.